This is a list of T cell receptor beta chains from one sample in a study of spatial heterogeneity in lung cancer. TCRdb recomputed calls from the 5' RACE reads with MiXCR, one row per CDR3 protein. The table records about 2,400 distinct CDR3 sequences, approximately 15% of them present only once. The sequenced sample was normal lung tissue next to the tumor, obtained at surgery. These receptors originate from a male donor with early-stage non-small cell lung cancer. Each CDR3 is given with its conserved first and last residue. Each record gives: V gene, J gene, clone size, D gene, CDR3 protein, CDR3 DNA. A D gene is named only where the DNA matches it firmly. Clone size appears in some rows only: once, few, many, or a class for an expanded clone.

TRBV7-6	TRBJ1-6	NA	NA	CASSLAGDIGLYNSPLHF	TGTGCCAGCAGCTTAGCGGGGGACATCGGACTCTATAATTCACCCCTCCACTTT
TRBV6-2/TRBV6-3	TRBJ2-4	large	NA	CASVGIAKNIQYF	TGTGCCAGCGTAGGAATAGCCAAAAACATTCAGTACTTC
TRBV28	TRBJ2-6	once	NA	CATSGSQSSSGANVLTF	TGTGCCACCAGTGGATCCCAATCCAGCTCTGGGGCCAACGTCCTGACTTTC
TRBV4-2	TRBJ1-4	medium-sized	TRBD1	CASSSGQAINEKLFF	TGTGCCAGCAGCTCAGGACAGGCGATTAATGAAAAACTGTTTTTT
TRBV9	TRBJ2-7	few	TRBD1	CASSGGQGTGEQYF	TGTGCCAGCAGCGGTGGACAGGGGACGGGGGAGCAGTACTTC
TRBV7-9	TRBJ2-1	medium-sized	TRBD2	CASSLTGTSGAEEQFF	TGTGCCAGCAGCCTGACCGGGACTAGCGGAGCCGAGGAGCAGTTCTTC
TRBV2	TRBJ2-1	medium-sized	NA	CASSYGRLYNEQFF	TGTGCCAGCAGTTACGGGAGACTCTACAATGAGCAGTTCTTC
TRBV27	TRBJ1-1	medium-sized	NA	CASSPQRQTEAFF	TGTGCCAGCAGTCCCCAGAGACAGACTGAAGCTTTCTTT
TRBV5-4	TRBJ1-1	medium-sized	TRBD1	CASSPLQGPNTEAFF	TGTGCCAGCAGCCCGTTACAGGGGCCGAACACTGAAGCTTTCTTT
TRBV6-2/TRBV6-3	TRBJ2-5	medium-sized	NA	CATERQETQYF	TGTGCCACGGAACGGCAAGAGACCCAGTACTTC
TRBV2	TRBJ1-2	few	TRBD1	CASRGTGGLYGYTF	TGTGCCAGCAGAGGGACAGGGGGTCTCTATGGCTACACCTTC
TRBV27	TRBJ2-3	few	TRBD1	CASSWTGAGIRTDTQYF	TGTGCCAGCAGCTGGACAGGGGCGGGTATAAGGACAGATACGCAGTATTTT
TRBV6-5	TRBJ2-1	medium-sized	NA	CASLSAGEQFF	TGTGCCAGCCTATCAGCGGGTGAGCAGTTCTTC
TRBV2	TRBJ2-1	hyperexpanded	NA	CASSWTVGNEQFF	TGTGCCAGCAGTTGGACTGTCGGAAATGAGCAGTTCTTC
TRBV29-1	TRBJ1-2	few	NA	CSVLTDGYTF	TGCAGCGTACTGACAGATGGCTACACCTTC
TRBV19	TRBJ1-5	medium-sized	NA	CASSIGPYSNQPQHF	TGTGCCAGTAGTATAGGGCCTTATAGCAATCAGCCCCAGCATTTT
TRBV11-2	TRBJ2-7	medium-sized	NA	CASSLILGSEQYF	TGTGCCAGCAGCTTAATTTTAGGCTCTGAGCAGTACTTC
TRBV27	TRBJ2-3	NA	NA	CASRGGEGTQYF	TGTGCCAGCAGGGGGGGAGAGGGTACGCAGTATTTT
TRBV28	TRBJ2-3	few	NA	CASQQGAQGDTQYF	TGTGCCAGCCAACAAGGGGCACAGGGTGATACGCAGTATTTT
TRBV9	TRBJ2-1	NA	TRBD2	CASSETPSGGTSYNEQFF	TGTGCCAGCAGCGAGACCCCTAGCGGGGGGACCTCCTACAATGAGCAGTTCTTC
TRBV7-9	TRBJ2-7	NA	NA	CASSPSRVPYEQYF	TGTGCCAGCAGCCCCTCGCGGGTACCCTACGAGCAGTACTTC
TRBV7-2	TRBJ1-4	medium-sized	NA	CASSLVGEKLFF	TGTGCCAGCAGCTTAGTTGGCGAAAAACTGTTTTTT
TRBV4-3	TRBJ2-1	medium-sized	TRBD2	CASSRSLVGTKDEQFF	TGCGCCAGCAGCCGTAGTTTAGTAGGGACTAAGGATGAGCAGTTCTTC
TRBV5-4	TRBJ2-3	medium-sized	TRBD2	CASSRRLAGGNTDTQYF	TGTGCCAGCAGCCGCCGCCTAGCGGGAGGGAACACAGATACGCAGTATTTT
TRBV6-5	TRBJ1-5	many	NA	CASSYSRGLGQPQHF	TGTGCCAGCAGTTACTCCAGGGGCTTGGGTCAGCCCCAGCATTTT
TRBV20-1	TRBJ1-1	few	TRBD1	CSARDWDRSTEAFF	TGCAGTGCTAGAGATTGGGACAGAAGCACTGAAGCTTTCTTT
TRBV20-1	TRBJ2-7	medium-sized	NA	CSASPGAGYEQYF	TGCAGTGCTAGTCCCGGGGCTGGCTACGAGCAGTACTTC
TRBV24-1	TRBJ2-5	NA	NA	CATSDGRGHLQETQYF	TGTGCCACCAGTGATGGCCGGGGACACCTCCAAGAGACCCAGTACTTC
TRBV5-1	TRBJ2-4	NA	TRBD1	CASRYQQGAGIQYF	TGCGCCAGCCGCTACCAGCAGGGGGCGGGCATTCAGTACTTC
TRBV20-1	TRBJ2-5	NA	NA	CSAPSGARQETQYF	TGCAGTGCCCCCTCGGGCGCCCGCCAAGAGACCCAGTACTTC